This entry lists 2 T cell receptor beta chains sequenced from one sample in a study of cytomegalovirus exposure and HLA in healthy donors (dated by TCRdb to the late 2010s). The protocol used for the library was the immunoSEQ multiplex PCR assay. The multiplex PCR relied on a mix of 60 forward primers for TCR Vbeta segments and 13 reverse primers for TCR Jbeta segments. This is the immuneACCESS table as TCRdb keeps it, with only in-frame sequences that have V and J called. A part of the clones is gone; compared with another copy, unresolved V genes explain less than half, and the rest is unexplained. The sample table lists 100,000 to 150,000 clones, 65% to 90% of them with a count of one. In total, the top ten clones hold 1.2% of the sample. Source material: PBMCs. These receptors originate from a girl aged 2 to 10 in good health and CMV-seronegative.

This clone appeared once. The chain is built from TRBV4-3 and TRBJ1-1; D remains ambiguous. V dropped 2 bases and J dropped 0 bases, with 10 bases sitting between them. The CDR3 has 15 residues. Germline CDR1 LGHNA, CDR2 YSLEER. DNA of the CDR3: TGCGCCAGCAGCCAACAGTGGGAGGTGAACACTGAAGCTTTCTTT. Its protein is CASSQQWEVNTEAFF.

The gene calls are TRBV6-1 and TRBJ2-7, with 12 bases fitting TRBD2. V gave up 7 bases and J gave up 2 bases; unmatched junction bases: 3. The CDR3 runs 14 residues. Germline V gene lookup returns CDR1 MNHNS and CDR2 SASEGT. CDR3 sequence reads: CASTRLAGAYEQYF. The CDR3 region has the DNA TGTGCCAGCACGAGACTAGCGGGAGCCTACGAGCAGTACTTC.